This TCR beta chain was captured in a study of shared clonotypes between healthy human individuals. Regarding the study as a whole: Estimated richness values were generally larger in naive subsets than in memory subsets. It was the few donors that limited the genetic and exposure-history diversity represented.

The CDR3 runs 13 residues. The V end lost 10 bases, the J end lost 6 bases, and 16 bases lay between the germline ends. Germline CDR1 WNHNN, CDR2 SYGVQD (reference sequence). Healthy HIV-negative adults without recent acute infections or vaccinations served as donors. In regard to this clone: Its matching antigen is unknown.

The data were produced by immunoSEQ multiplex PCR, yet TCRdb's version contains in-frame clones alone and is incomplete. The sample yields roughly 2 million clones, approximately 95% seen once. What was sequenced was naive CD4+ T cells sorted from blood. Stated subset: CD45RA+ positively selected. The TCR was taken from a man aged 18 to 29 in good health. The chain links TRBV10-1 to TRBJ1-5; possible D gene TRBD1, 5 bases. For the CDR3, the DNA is TGCGCCACCCCGGGACGGAAGAGTCAGCCCCAGCATTTT. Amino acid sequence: CATPGRKSQPQHF.